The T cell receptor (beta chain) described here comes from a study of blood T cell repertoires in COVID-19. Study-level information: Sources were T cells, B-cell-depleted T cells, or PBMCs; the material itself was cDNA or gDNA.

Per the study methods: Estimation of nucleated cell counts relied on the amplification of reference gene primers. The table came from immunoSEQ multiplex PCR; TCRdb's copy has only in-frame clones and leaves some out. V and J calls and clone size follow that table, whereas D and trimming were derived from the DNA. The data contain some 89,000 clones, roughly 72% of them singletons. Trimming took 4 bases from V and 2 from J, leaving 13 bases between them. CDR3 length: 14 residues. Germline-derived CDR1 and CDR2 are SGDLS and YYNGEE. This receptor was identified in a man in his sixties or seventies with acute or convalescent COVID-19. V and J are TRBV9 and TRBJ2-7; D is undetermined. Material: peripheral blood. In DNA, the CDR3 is TGTGCCAGCAGCCCTACCCTCCCCCCCTACGAGCAGTACTTC. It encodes CASSPTLPPYEQYF.